This TCR beta chain was sequenced in a study of tumor-infiltrating lymphocytes in primary liver carcinoma. Study summary: The cohort included men and women aged 30 to 69 years.

This CDR3 region has 13 residues. The study co-extracted DNA and RNA from around 20-30 mg of unsorted bulk tissue. With approximately 500 ng total RNA as template and a constant-region primer, TCR beta cDNA was made. Libraries of TCR beta came from three nested multiplex PCR rounds with slightly modified ARM-PCR. For around 11 cycles apiece, the opening two PCR rounds ran with TRBV1-TRBV30 forward primers and a C-beta reverse primer. MiXCR, applied by TCRdb to the multiplex PCR reads, yields one record per CDR3 protein. Of about 78,000 distinct CDR3 sequences listed, 71% are singletons. In the case of this clonotype: The CDR3 does not close with the conserved phenylalanine or tryptophan, likely indicating a read error.

The V and J genes are TRBV12-3 or TRBV12-4 and TRBJ2-2; D not certain. The sequencing sample was made of liver tumor tissue from sampling region 4. Noted subset: tumor region T4, right-lateral pole. The receptor's source is a woman in her fifties or sixties with primary liver carcinoma and hepatitis B virus infection. CDR3 sequence: CVSSLQMGGELFL. DNA of the CDR3: TGTGTCAGCAGTTTACAGATGGGCGGGGAGCTGTTTCTT.